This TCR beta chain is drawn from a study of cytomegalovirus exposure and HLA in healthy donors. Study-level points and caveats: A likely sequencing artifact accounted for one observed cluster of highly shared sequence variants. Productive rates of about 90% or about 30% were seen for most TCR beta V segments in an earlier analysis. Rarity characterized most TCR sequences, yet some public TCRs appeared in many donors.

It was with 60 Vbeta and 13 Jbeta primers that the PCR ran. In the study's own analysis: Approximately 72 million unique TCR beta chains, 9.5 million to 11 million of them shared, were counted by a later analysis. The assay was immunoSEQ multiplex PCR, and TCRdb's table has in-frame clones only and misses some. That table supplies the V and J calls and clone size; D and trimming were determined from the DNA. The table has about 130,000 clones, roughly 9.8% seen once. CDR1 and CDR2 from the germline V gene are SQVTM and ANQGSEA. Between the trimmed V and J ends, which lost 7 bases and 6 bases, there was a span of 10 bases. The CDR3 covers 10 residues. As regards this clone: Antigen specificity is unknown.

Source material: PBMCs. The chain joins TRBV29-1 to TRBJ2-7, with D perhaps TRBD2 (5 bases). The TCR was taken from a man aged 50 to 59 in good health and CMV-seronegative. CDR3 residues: CSALGGEQYF. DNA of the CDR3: TGCAGCGCCCTAGGAGGCGAGCAGTACTTC.